This TCR beta chain was found in a study of T cells after yellow fever vaccination. In its sample, this clonotype was seen a few times. What it binds is not known. CDR1 and CDR2 (germline): SGHTA, FQGNSA. This CDR3 region has 11 residues. Trimming shortened V by 5 bases and J by 13 bases, and 12 bases separated the two germline ends. The 5'RACE template-switching step produced TCR cDNA and added a universal primer site and UMIs. A single record per CDR3 protein comes from TCRdb applying MiXCR to the 5' RACE reads. The repertoire holds a few hundred thousand distinct CDR3 sequences, 6.8% seen once, with about 18% in the top ten. General study findings and limits: Weaker in magnitude, the secondary response showed a faster peak on day 5 versus 15. From the bulk population, abundant clonotypes could contaminate and appear within FACS-sorted repertoires. Some clonotypes were seen in both the CD4 and the CD8 compartments. These made up a small share and likely arose from convergent recombination.

J is TRBJ2-1 and V is TRBV7-2, with D uncertain. The receptor was isolated from a man aged 18 to 30 who received the YFV17D yellow fever vaccine. Material: PBMCs, obtained around 45 days after the first yellow fever vaccination. In nucleotides, the CDR3 is TGTGCCAGCAGCCGCGAAGGGCCTCAGTTCTTC. Protein: CASSREGPQFF. Combining the CDR3 with reference TRBV7-2 and TRBJ2-1 gives the whole variable domain GAGVSQSPSNKVTEKGKDVELRCDPISGHTALYWYRQSLGQGLEFLIYFQGNSAPDKSGLPSDRFSAERTGGSVSTLTIQRTQQEDSAVYLCASSREGPQFFGPGTRLTVL.